Shown below are 5 T cell receptor beta chains from a single sample sequenced in a study of blood T cell repertoires in COVID-19. The data were produced by immunoSEQ multiplex PCR, yet TCRdb's version contains in-frame clones alone and is incomplete. This sample has 300,000 to 450,000 clones; 80% to 90% occur once, and the top ten carry 10%. The sequencing sample was made of peripheral blood. These receptors all stem from a woman in her 30s with COVID-19, enrolled during active disease.

The CDR3 region has the DNA TGCGCCAGCAGCCAAGCGGACAGGGGGACACCCCTCCACTTT. Amino acids: CASSQADRGTPLHF. The chain combines TRBV4-1 with TRBJ1-6, with 10 nucleotides matching TRBD1. Germline assignment: CDR1 MGHRA and CDR2 YSYEKL. This CDR3 contains 14 residues. With V trimmed by 1 base and J by 11 bases, 2 bases remained unmatched.

The chain couples TRBV7-2 to TRBJ1-5; D may be TRBD1 (5 bases). The CDR3 has 16 residues. V lost 1 base, J lost 2 bases, and 12 bases lay in between. Germline V gene sequence: CDR1 SGHTA, CDR2 FQGNSA. For the CDR3, the DNA is TGTGCCAGCAGCTTAGGACAGTTTGGAGGCAATCAGCCCCAGCATTTT. Translated: CASSLGQFGGNQPQHF.

This sequence joins TRBV6-5 and TRBJ2-5; tentatively, D is TRBD2 (6 bases). The CDR3 runs to 16 residues. CDR1 is MNHEY and CDR2 is SVGAGI in the germline V gene. The V end was cut by 2 bases, the J end by 0 bases, with 13 bases between. CDR3 nucleotide sequence: TGTGCCAGCAGTTACGGTAGCGGCAAGTACCAAGAGACCCAGTACTTC. Amino acid sequence: CASSYGSGKYQETQYF.

This clone was seen once. The V and J genes are TRBV7-9 and TRBJ2-5; the D is unclear. Germline V gene sequence: CDR1 SEHNR, CDR2 FQNEAQ (reference sequence). V dropped 1 base and J dropped 7 bases, with 7 bases sitting between them. CDR3 length equals 12 residues. This CDR3 reads CASSLGGTTQYF. The CDR3 DNA reads TGTGCCAGCAGCTTAGGAGGTACGACCCAGTACTTC.

The chain combines TRBV28 with TRBJ1-2; 7 bases are shared with TRBD1. CDR1 and CDR2 (germline): MDHEN, SYDVKM. This CDR3 comprises 15 residues. The junction had 16 bases not matched to a gene; V was cut back by 7 bases and J by 8 bases. CDR3 residues: CASTVVGQTFGGYTF. The CDR3 DNA follows: TGTGCCAGCACGGTAGTGGGACAGACCTTCGGCGGCTACACCTTC.